Each of the 29 T cell receptor beta chains below was sequenced from the same sample in a study of CXCR3-negative and CXCR3-positive naive CD8 T cells. Study-level results: CXCR3-expressing naive cells carried TRB CDR3s more hydrophobic than those of CXCR3-negative naive cells.

cDNA libraries for TRB were generated by 5' RACE incorporating UMI labels. TCRdb re-called the 5' RACE reads and gives one entry per CDR3 protein, without DNA. The data include just under 90,000 distinct CDR3 sequences; the top ten clones carry roughly 0.8%. These TCRs are of unknown antigen specificity. Material: naive CXCR3+ CD8+ T cells from blood. Specified subset: CD45RO-CCR7+CD27+CD95- naive CD8+ T cells expressing CXCR3 (TNR3+). The source of these receptors is a human donor in good health. Some clones in this sample may be carry-over from other donors' samples.

The rearrangement joins TRBV7-2 to TRBJ2-7. The germline V gene has CDR1 SGHTA and CDR2 FQGNSA. The CDR3 spans 13 residues. CDR3 loop: CASSVNNIYEQYF.

V and J are TRBV10-3 and TRBJ2-1; TCRdb picks TRBD1, but there is no DNA to check that call. Germline-derived CDR1 and CDR2 are ENHRY and SYGVKD. There are 13 residues in the CDR3. The CDR3 sequence: CAISDTGSYEQFF.

The rearrangement links TRBV4-1 to TRBJ2-2. The CDR3 has 13 amino acids. Germline V gene lookup returns CDR1 MGHRA and CDR2 YSYEKL. The CDR3 region is CASSGTNTGELFF.

The gene calls are TRBV6-2 or TRBV6-3 and TRBJ2-7; absent DNA, TCRdb's TRBD2 call cannot be checked. In germline, CDR1 is MNHEY, CDR2 SVGEGT. This CDR3 is 14 amino acids long. This CDR3 reads CASSFRSGSYEQYF.

The chain has TRBV7-6 and TRBJ1-1; TCRdb names TRBD1, which stays unverified in the absence of DNA. In germline, CDR1 is SGHVS, CDR2 FNYEAQ. This CDR3 spans 15 amino acids. The CDR3 sequence: CASTPASGGSNEAFF.

The chain couples TRBV4-2 to TRBJ2-7; TCRdb's assignment of TRBD2 cannot be checked, as there is no DNA. The CDR3 spans 16 residues. Germline assignment: CDR1 LGHNA and CDR2 YNFKEQ. CDR3 sequence: CASSQREGLERDEQYF.

The V call is TRBV29-1, the J call TRBJ2-7; TCRdb calls TRBD1, which cannot be checked without DNA. The CDR3 length is 16 residues. Germline V gene data show CDR1 as SQVTM and CDR2 as ANQGSEA. The CDR3 reads CSVEAEKTGALYEQYF.

The chain combines TRBV5-1 with TRBJ1-1. This CDR3 has 11 amino acids. Germline lookup yields CDR1 SGHRS and CDR2 YFSETQ. CDR3 amino acids: CASHGPTEAFF. Based on the CDR3 plus reference TRBV5-1 and TRBJ1-1, the full variable domain is KAGVTQTPRYLIKTRGQQVTLSCSPISGHRSVSWYQQTPGQGLQFLFEYFSETQRNKGNFPGRFSGRQFSNSRSEMNVSTLELGDSALYLCASHGPTEAFFGQGTRLTVV.

The V call is TRBV6-6, the J call TRBJ1-1; TCRdb names TRBD1, which stays unverified in the absence of DNA. The CDR3 spans 13 residues. The germline V gene has CDR1 MNHNY and CDR2 SVGAGI (reference sequence). CDR3 in amino acids: CASSDSENTEAFF.

This chain connects TRBV28 to TRBJ2-1; the D gene TCRdb calls, TRBD2, cannot be checked with no DNA. This CDR3 comprises 15 residues. Germline V gene lookup returns CDR1 MDHEN and CDR2 SYDVKM. CDR3 region: CASSDLLGLADEQFF.

The rearrangement uses TRBV7-6 and TRBJ2-1. The germline V gene has CDR1 SGHVS and CDR2 FNYEAQ. The CDR3 sequence is 13 residues long. Here the CDR3 reads CASSLVGNGEQFF.

The rearrangement joins TRBV4-1 to TRBJ1-1; TCRdb selects TRBD1, and the lack of DNA leaves this call unchecked. This CDR3 region has 14 residues. Germline V CDR1 and CDR2: MGHRA, YSYEKL. The CDR3 reads CASSQVEQGAGAFF.

This clonotype is called medium-sized (0.01 to 0.1%) based on its frequency. The chain joins TRBV14 to TRBJ1-1; the TCRdb call, TRBD1, lacks DNA for checking. Germline-derived CDR1 and CDR2 are SGHDN and FVKESK. The CDR3 extends over 15 amino acids. The CDR3 sequence is CASSQDEGEIAEAFF.

The chain joins TRBV5-1 to TRBJ1-2; TCRdb's D call, TRBD1, is unchecked because there is no DNA. This CDR3 is 16 amino acids long. The germline V gene has CDR1 SGHRS and CDR2 YFSETQ. Here the CDR3 reads CASSSGTPASNYGYTF.

V is TRBV4-1 and J is TRBJ2-5; TCRdb picks TRBD1, but there is no DNA to check that call. The CDR3 covers 16 residues. Germline V gene sequence: CDR1 MGHRA, CDR2 YSYEKL. The CDR3 sequence is CASSPTPDIYQETQYF.

This chain connects TRBV28 to TRBJ2-3; TCRdb lists TRBD1, though no DNA is available to test this call. Germline values: CDR1 MDHEN, CDR2 SYDVKM. This CDR3 region has 17 residues. CDR3 amino acids: CASSLPLQGSSTDTQYF. The full variable domain, rest sourced from reference TRBV28 and TRBJ2-3, is DVKVTQSSRYLVKRTGEKVFLECVQDMDHENMFWYRQDPGLGLRLIYFSYDVKMKEKGDIPEGYSVSREKKERFSLILESASTNQTSMYLCASSLPLQGSSTDTQYFGPGTRLTVL.

The genes are TRBV12-3 or TRBV12-4 and TRBJ2-1; the TRBD1 assignment by TCRdb is unverifiable without DNA. The CDR3 has 15 amino acids. CDR3: CASSRGANIYNEQFF.

The genes are TRBV7-9 and TRBJ2-7; TCRdb outputs TRBD1, but without DNA this stays unchecked. The CDR3 consists of 14 residues. Germline loops: CDR1 SEHNR, CDR2 FQNEAQ (reference sequence). The chain's CDR3 is CASSPRDRAYEQYF.

The CDR3 here is CASRGTDVAQYF. V is TRBV28 and J is TRBJ2-5; TCRdb gives TRBD1 as the D gene, but with no DNA this cannot be confirmed. CDR3 length equals 12 residues. Germline V gives CDR1 MDHEN, CDR2 SYDVKM.

This chain links TRBV9 with TRBJ2-1. The CDR3 covers 15 residues. CDR1 is SGDLS and CDR2 is YYNGEE in the germline V gene. This CDR3 is CASSVTSGYYNEQFF.

This CDR3 reads CASSSLGEINQPQHF. The chain recombines TRBV11-2 with TRBJ1-5. This CDR3 region has 15 residues. In germline, CDR1 is SGHAT, CDR2 FQNNGV.

V and J are TRBV12-3 or TRBV12-4 and TRBJ2-1; TCRdb names TRBD1, which stays unverified in the absence of DNA. The CDR3 is 12 residues long. This CDR3 is CASSLGGNEQFF.

This chain joins TRBV12-3 or TRBV12-4 and TRBJ1-2; the TCRdb D gene call, TRBD1, has no DNA to confirm it. The CDR3 length is 14 residues. CDR3 loop: CASTRPDRTGGYTF.

Here the CDR3 reads CASSQVAGDGNTIYF. The V gene is TRBV14, the J gene TRBJ1-3; absent DNA, TCRdb's TRBD1 call cannot be checked. Germline assignment: CDR1 SGHDN and CDR2 FVKESK. The CDR3 runs 15 residues.

V usage is TRBV28 and J usage is TRBJ2-1; TCRdb's D gene call, TRBD1, goes unchecked for lack of DNA. The CDR3 is made up of 15 amino acids. Per the germline V gene, CDR1 is MDHEN and CDR2 is SYDVKM. The CDR3 spells CASSLRGRDYNEQFF. Together with reference TRBV28 and TRBJ2-1, the CDR3 gives the full variable domain: DVKVTQSSRYLVKRTGEKVFLECVQDMDHENMFWYRQDPGLGLRLIYFSYDVKMKEKGDIPEGYSVSREKKERFSLILESASTNQTSMYLCASSLRGRDYNEQFFGPGTRLTVL.

The chain recombines TRBV28 with TRBJ2-5; with no DNA, the TCRdb D assignment of TRBD2 cannot be verified. Germline V gene data show CDR1 as MDHEN and CDR2 as SYDVKM. The CDR3 spans 15 residues. The CDR3 protein is CASSFGLAGGETQYF.

The rearrangement uses TRBV28 and TRBJ2-1; TCRdb selects TRBD1, and the lack of DNA leaves this call unchecked. Per germline, CDR1 MDHEN and CDR2 SYDVKM. The CDR3 has 16 residues. CDR3 amino acids: CASSSIKGGPSYEQFF.

V usage is TRBV28 and J usage is TRBJ2-2; the D call of TRBD1 rests on TCRdb alone, since no DNA is present to check it. Germline assignment: CDR1 MDHEN and CDR2 SYDVKM. CDR3 length: 17 residues. CDR3 region: CASSPIYGQPNTGELFF.

This chain uses TRBV9 with TRBJ2-6; TCRdb indicates TRBD1, and absent DNA this call remains unverified. CDR3 length equals 14 residues. Germline values: CDR1 SGDLS, CDR2 YYNGEE. The chain's CDR3 is CASSIGTGANVLTF.